Reported below is one TCR beta chain. This entry is derived from a study of blood T cell repertoires in COVID-19. The CDR3 is 16 amino acids. With V trimmed by 1 base and J by 2 bases, 4 bases remained unmatched. CDR1 and CDR2 (germline): LGHDT, YNNKEL (reference sequence). Source study methods: Quantification of nucleated cells was approximated via reference gene primer amplification. TCRdb's copy holds only in-frame clones and misses some; the assay was immunoSEQ multiplex PCR. For V, J and clone size, that table is used; D and trimming come from the DNA. The data hold some 41,000 clones, with around four fifths observed a single time.

The chain uses TRBV3-1 (or the pseudogene TRBV3-2) and TRBJ2-7, with 11 nucleotides matching TRBD2. The receptor was isolated from a woman older than 75 with active or convalescent COVID-19. Source material: peripheral blood. The CDR3 region has the DNA TGTGCCAGCAGCCAAGGAGTAGCGGGAGGGGCCTACGAGCAGTACTTC. This sequence encodes CASSQGVAGGAYEQYF.